Listed below are T cell receptor beta chains from one sample, sequenced in a study of shared clonotypes between healthy human individuals. Using immunoSEQ multiplex PCR, the repertoire was profiled, and TCRdb retains in-frame clones only, with some absent. The repertoire has about 2 million clones, over 85% of them found once; the top ten carry more than 0.1%. Sequenced: naive CD4+ T cells sorted from blood. These receptors were obtained from a man between 18 and 29 years old in good health. Both conserved end residues are part of each CDR3. The order of the fields is CDR3 protein, V gene, CDR3 length, J gene.

CDR3aa: CSVGGLPTGYEETQYF
v_gene: TRBV29-1
len: 16
j_gene: TRBJ2-5

CDR3aa: CASSESIYEQYF
v_gene: TRBV10-2
len: 12
j_gene: TRBJ2-7

CDR3aa: CASSGMTGSYEKLFF
v_gene: TRBV5-1
len: 15
j_gene: TRBJ1-4

CDR3aa: CASSPTPLYSLNGYTF
v_gene: TRBV27
len: 16
j_gene: TRBJ1-2

CDR3aa: CATSRDLVMNTEAFF
v_gene: TRBV15
len: 15
j_gene: TRBJ1-1

CDR3aa: CASSKITASYNSPLHF
v_gene: TRBV21-1
len: 16
j_gene: TRBJ1-6

CDR3aa: CASSLTGRPSDNEQFF
v_gene: TRBV5-1
len: 16
j_gene: TRBJ2-1

CDR3aa: CASTDTGTRSSVQYF
v_gene: TRBV6-5
len: 15
j_gene: TRBJ2-7

CDR3aa: CASSLPGGDAKNIQYF
v_gene: TRBV19
len: 16
j_gene: TRBJ2-4

CDR3aa: CASSQRLNEQFF
v_gene: TRBV6-6
len: 12
j_gene: TRBJ2-1

CDR3aa: CASTPGGGTYEQYF
v_gene: TRBV28
len: 14
j_gene: TRBJ2-7

CDR3aa: CAWRGGPYNEQFF
v_gene: TRBV30
len: 13
j_gene: TRBJ2-1

CDR3aa: CASSSQGLSYEQYF
v_gene: TRBV5-1
len: 14
j_gene: TRBJ2-7

CDR3aa: CASTDSVYEQYF
v_gene: TRBV28
len: 12
j_gene: TRBJ2-7

CDR3aa: CASSLLLSTDTQYF
v_gene: TRBV27
len: 14
j_gene: TRBJ2-3

CDR3aa: CAISESVGTYEQYF
v_gene: TRBV10-3
len: 14
j_gene: TRBJ2-7

CDR3aa: CASSLEVTGELFF
v_gene: TRBV5-1
len: 13
j_gene: TRBJ2-2

CDR3aa: CASSYRSFNEKLFF
v_gene: TRBV6-5
len: 14
j_gene: TRBJ1-4

CDR3aa: CASSLTNSPLHF
v_gene: TRBV7-8
len: 12
j_gene: TRBJ1-6

CDR3aa: CASSSGVTEQFF
v_gene: TRBV28
len: 12
j_gene: TRBJ2-1

CDR3aa: CASSKPQGALNTEAFF
v_gene: TRBV5-1
len: 16
j_gene: TRBJ1-1

CDR3aa: CASARGQHEKLFF
v_gene: TRBV7-8
len: 13
j_gene: TRBJ1-4

CDR3aa: CASSQVSLPSYNEQFF
v_gene: TRBV4-1
len: 16
j_gene: TRBJ2-1

CDR3aa: CASSATGSSTDTQYF
v_gene: TRBV2
len: 15
j_gene: TRBJ2-3

CDR3aa: CASSEAVSGSLKLPYEQYF
v_gene: TRBV2
len: 19
j_gene: TRBJ2-7

CDR3aa: CASSLGTSGGETQYF
v_gene: TRBV11-3
len: 15
j_gene: TRBJ2-5

CDR3aa: CASNLAGGDYEQYF
v_gene: TRBV6-6
len: 14
j_gene: TRBJ2-7

CDR3aa: CASSSFTDTQYF
v_gene: TRBV13
len: 12
j_gene: TRBJ2-3